This TCR beta chain was sequenced during a study of beta chain features in type 1 diabetes. Looking at the study overall: The patients were much like the healthy donors in age, gender and cell yields.

Points on this clone: Antigen unknown.

CD45RO/CCR7/CD25/CD127/CD95/CD27 separated CD4+ naive, central memory, regulatory and stem cell-like memory cells by sorting. Study observations and caveats: Whether TCRB rearrangement is influenced by HLA type was left unresolved in this analysis. Across all four CD4+ subsets, people with type 1 diabetes showed modestly shorter TCRB CDR3s.

Expressed TCRB transcripts were sequenced because the isolated RNA had all been reverse transcribed beforehand. It was found that naive, central memory and regulatory T cell samples averaged roughly 3.6 million reads. TCRdb keeps only in-frame clones here, not all; method: immunoSEQ multiplex PCR. The sample gives some 640,000 clones, roughly 13% of which show up once; 0.03% to 0.04% is in the top ten. The length of the CDR3 is 16 residues. Sequencing was performed on naive CD4+ T cells from blood. The source of this sequence is a man younger than 30 with type 1 diabetes. This chain connects TRBV21-1 to TRBJ2-2. TRBV21-1 is tagged as a pseudogene. The CDR3 protein is CASSKGWMANTGELFF. The CDR3 region has the DNA TGTGCCAGCAGCAAGGGATGGATGGCGAACACCGGGGAGCTGTTTTTT.